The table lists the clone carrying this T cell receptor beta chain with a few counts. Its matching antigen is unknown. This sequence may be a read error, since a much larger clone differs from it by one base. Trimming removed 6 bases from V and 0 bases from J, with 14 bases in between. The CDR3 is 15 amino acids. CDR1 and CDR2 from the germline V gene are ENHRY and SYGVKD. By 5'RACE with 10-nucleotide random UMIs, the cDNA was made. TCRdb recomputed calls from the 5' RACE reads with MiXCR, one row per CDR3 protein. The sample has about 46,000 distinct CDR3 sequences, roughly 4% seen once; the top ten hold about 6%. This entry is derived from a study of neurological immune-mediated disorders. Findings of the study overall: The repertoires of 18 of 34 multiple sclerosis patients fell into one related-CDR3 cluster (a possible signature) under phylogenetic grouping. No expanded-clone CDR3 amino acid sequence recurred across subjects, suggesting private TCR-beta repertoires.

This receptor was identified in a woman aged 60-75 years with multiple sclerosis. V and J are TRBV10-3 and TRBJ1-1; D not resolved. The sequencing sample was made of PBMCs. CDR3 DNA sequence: TGTGCCATCAGCGACACCAAGAAAATGAACACTGAAGCTTTCTTT. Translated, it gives CAISDTKKMNTEAFF.